These T cell receptor beta chains were read from a single sample in a study of T cells in Graves' hyperthyroidism and ophthalmopathy. MiXCR, run by TCRdb on the multiplex PCR reads, gives a single entry per CDR3 protein. The profile shows 650,000 to 800,000 distinct CDR3 sequences, over 40% of them singletons. The sample taken for sequencing was peripheral blood or thyroid tissue (not recorded which). The receptors here all came from an adult man with Graves' disease, either hyperthyroidism or ophthalmopathy (not recorded which). CDR3s include the opening cysteine and the closing phenylalanine or tryptophan. D genes are given only for firm matches. Clone size is stated in some rows and not others, as once, few, many or a class when expanded.

D,V,size,J,DNA,CDR3
TRBD1,TRBV20-1,few,TRBJ1-5,TGCAGTGCTAGTTACAGGGGTGGGGGGAATCAGCCCCAGCATTTT,CSASYRGGGNQPQHF
.,TRBV15,.,TRBJ1-2,TGTGCCACCAGCAGAGATCGCGACAGGGGCTACACCTTC,CATSRDRDRGYTF
.,TRBV7-7,.,TRBJ1-5,TGTGCCAGCAGCGGCCGGGACCGTAGCAATCAGCCCCAGCATTTT,CASSGRDRSNQPQHF
.,TRBV5-1,.,TRBJ2-5,TGCGCCAGCAGCTGGGGGACAACGATGGAGACCCAGTACTTC,CASSWGTTMETQYF
.,TRBV7-3,.,TRBJ1-6,TGTGCCAGCAGCCCACCGGACAGAAACTATAATTCACCCCTCCACTTT,CASSPPDRNYNSPLHF
TRBD1,TRBV29-1,.,TRBJ1-1,TGCAGCGTAAGGGACAGTGGCGCTGAAGCTTTCTTT,CSVRDSGAEAFF
TRBD2,TRBV9,many,TRBJ2-5,TGTGCCAGCAGCGTAGGGACTAGTCAAGAGACCCAGTACTTC,CASSVGTSQETQYF
TRBD1,TRBV19,.,TRBJ1-5,TGTGCCGCGGGACAGGGCAAACAGCCCCAGCATTTT,CAAGQGKQPQHF
.,TRBV29-1,many,TRBJ1-3,TGCAGCGCTGCCTCCCTATCTGGAAACACCATATATTTT,CSAASLSGNTIYF
.,TRBV20-1,.,TRBJ1-1,TGCAGTGCTAGCCCCGGGGCCTTGAACACTGAAGCTTTCTTT,CSASPGALNTEAFF
.,TRBV25-1,.,TRBJ1-4,TGTGCCAGCAGTTACTCGGGGGCGGGGGAAAAACTGTTTTTT,CASSYSGAGEKLFF
.,TRBV15,.,TRBJ1-1,TGTGCCACCAGCAGTTACCGACAGTACGACACTGAAGCTTTCTTT,CATSSYRQYDTEAFF
TRBD1,TRBV4-1,.,TRBJ2-5,TGCGCCAGCAGCCAAGTAAGCTGGGGACAGGGTGAAGAGACCCAGTACTTC,CASSQVSWGQGEETQYF
.,TRBV20-1,.,TRBJ1-5,TGCAGTGCTAGAGACCCCAACTCCCTAGGCAATAGCAATCAGCCCCAGCATTTT,CSARDPNSLGNSNQPQHF
TRBD1,TRBV7-3,.,TRBJ1-1,TGTGCCAGCAGCCTCTACGGACAGGGCGGTATGAACACTGAAGCTTTCTTT,CASSLYGQGGMNTEAFF
.,TRBV9,few,TRBJ1-1,TGTGCCAGCAGCGTAGGACAGGATAACGCTGAAGCTTTCTTT,CASSVGQDNAEAFF
.,TRBV29-1,.,TRBJ1-4,TGCAGCGTTGAAGTTCCCGCGAGGGGTGAAAAACTGTTTTTT,CSVEVPARGEKLFF
.,TRBV14,.,TRBJ1-1,TGTGCCAGCAGCCATCACAGTACAAACACTGAAGCCTTCTTT,CASSHHSTNTEAFF
TRBD1,TRBV7-9,.,TRBJ1-3,TGTGCCAGCAGCCTCCGGGACAGGGGATCGGACACCATATATTTT,CASSLRDRGSDTIYF
TRBD1,TRBV5-1,.,TRBJ2-5,TGCGCCAGCAGCTTTGAGACAGGGACGAACCAAGAGACCCAGTACTTC,CASSFETGTNQETQYF
TRBD1,TRBV7-2,few,TRBJ1-4,TGTGCCAGCAGCACGGGACAGGACTCAACTAATGAAAAACTGTTTTTT,CASSTGQDSTNEKLFF
TRBD1,TRBV7-9,.,TRBJ1-5,TGTGCCAGCAGCTACGGGACAGGGGGCTATCAGCCCCAGCATTTT,CASSYGTGGYQPQHF
.,TRBV6-1,once,TRBJ1-1,TGTGCCAGCAGCCAAGAACGTTTGAACACTGAAGCTTTCTTT,CASSQERLNTEAFF
.,TRBV29-1,many,TRBJ2-7,TGCAGCGCCTCAGTAGGTCTGGGGACGGGGGAGCAGTACTTC,CSASVGLGTGEQYF
TRBD1,TRBV19,.,TRBJ1-6,TGTGCCAGTAGCCAAACAGGGACAGCTAATAATTCACCCCTCCACTTT,CASSQTGTANNSPLHF
.,TRBV7-2,.,TRBJ1-2,TGTGCCAGCAGCTACGGTGGGGGAAACTATGGCTACACCTTC,CASSYGGGNYGYTF
.,TRBV7-8,.,TRBJ1-1,TGTGCCAGCAGCCTATTGGGGAGGCAGGGGAACACTGAAGCTTTCTTT,CASSLLGRQGNTEAFF
TRBD2,TRBV7-9,.,TRBJ2-2,TGTGCCAGCAGTGAATGGGAGACTAGCACCCGATGGGAGCTGTTTTTT,CASSEWETSTRWELFF
TRBD1,TRBV24-1,.,TRBJ2-5,TGTGCCACCAGTGGCCGGGACAGGGATGAGACCCAGTACTTC,CATSGRDRDETQYF
.,TRBV5-4,.,TRBJ1-2,TGTGCCAGCAGCTCGGTGTCCTCGGTTGGAGGCTACACCTTC,CASSSVSSVGGYTF
.,TRBV2,many,TRBJ1-1,TGTGCCAGCAGGGGACCACAGGGTTACACTGAAGCTTTCTTT,CASRGPQGYTEAFF
TRBD1,TRBV24-1,.,TRBJ2-2,TGTGCCAGCAGTGATTTGGGGACGACAGGGTCGGCGAACACCGGGGAGCTGTTTTTT,CASSDLGTTGSANTGELFF
.,TRBV29-1,.,TRBJ2-7,TGCAGCGGAACAGGGATGAGCTCCTACGAGCAGTACTTC,CSGTGMSSYEQYF
TRBD1,TRBV5-1,.,TRBJ2-2,TGCGCCAGCAGCTTGGCCCAGGGGGCATCGTCTGGGGAGCTGTTTTTT,CASSLAQGASSGELFF
.,TRBV7-8,once,TRBJ1-6,TGTGCCAGCAGCTTACCCAGGGAGGGTTATAATTCACCCCTCCACTTT,CASSLPREGYNSPLHF
TRBD1,TRBV29-1,once,TRBJ2-5,TGCAGCGTTCTTACAGGGGTTGAGACCCAGTACTTC,CSVLTGVETQYF
.,TRBV9,few,TRBJ1-1,TGTGCCAGCAGCGTAGCAGTACAGCTGAACACTGAAGCTTTCTTT,CASSVAVQLNTEAFF
.,TRBV7-8,.,TRBJ2-7,TGTGCCAGCTTCCAACAGGAGGCGGCGGGGCAGTACTTC,CASFQQEAAGQYF
.,TRBV7-3,many,TRBJ2-6,TGTGCCAGCAGCTTATTGGCTGGTGGGGCCAACGTCCTGACTTTC,CASSLLAGGANVLTF
.,TRBV6-5,.,TRBJ1-5,TGTGCCAGCAGTTCGGGGCGAGGGAGCAATCAGCCCCAGCATTTT,CASSSGRGSNQPQHF
.,TRBV29-1,many,TRBJ1-2,TGCAGCGTTGAGGGGACGGGAGGTTATGGCTACACCTTC,CSVEGTGGYGYTF